The clone carrying this TCR beta chain showed up many times. Its target is unknown. Nobody among the patients had been given any treatment before thyroid surgery. The data belong to a study of metastatic and nonmetastatic thyroid tumors. Turning to the study itself: From malignant and benign thyroid patients, repertoires in blood and in tumor or nodule tissue were compared. General observations from the study: Versus benign nodules, malignant thyroid tumors reportedly had significantly higher TCR beta diversity, in blood and tumor.

V was pared by 2 bases and J by 10 bases, with 8 bases between. The CDR3 has 11 amino acids. TCRdb re-called clones via MiXCR from the PCR reads. The table lists about 24,000 clones, 20% to 30% of them singletons, with 15% to 20% in the top ten. The clonotype originates from a male donor with papillary thyroid cancer or a benign thyroid nodule (not recorded which). Some clones in this sample may be carry-over from other donors' samples. The chain links TRBV12-3 or TRBV12-4 to TRBJ1-1; D is uncertain. The sequenced material came from blood. CDR3 protein: CASSLRAGAFF. The CDR3 DNA reads TGTGCCAGCAGTTTACGGGCGGGAGCTTTCTTT.